These 8 T cell receptor beta chains were sequenced from one sample in a study of cytomegalovirus exposure and HLA in healthy donors. The PCR used 60 Vbeta and 13 Jbeta primers. Data came from immunoSEQ multiplex PCR; TCRdb stores just in-frame clones and leaves some out. The data contain approximately 250,000 clones, more than 75% of them singletons. Sequenced: PBMCs. The receptors were sampled from a girl aged 2-9 years in good health and CMV-seronegative.

The rearrangement links TRBV18 to TRBJ1-5; possible D gene TRBD1, 6 bases. From germline, CDR1 is KGHSH and CDR2 LQKENI. Trimming removed 2 bases from V and 7 bases from J, with 12 bases in between. CDR3 length equals 14 residues. The CDR3 region has the DNA TGTGCCAGCTCACCAGTACAGGGCGGCCAGCCCCAGCATTTT. As protein: CASSPVQGGQPQHF.

V and J are TRBV6-5 and TRBJ2-5; 9 nucleotides line up with TRBD2. This CDR3 region has 15 residues. Germline-derived CDR1 and CDR2 are MNHEY and SVGAGI. The J segment lost 5 bases and the V segment lost 1 base, leaving 5 bases of the junction unmatched. The CDR3: CASSYLPTSGETQYF. CDR3 DNA: TGTGCCAGCAGTTACTTACCGACTAGCGGTGAGACCCAGTACTTC.

This clone has a handful of counts. This chain connects TRBV18 to TRBJ2-2; 7 bases map to TRBD1. V shed 1 base and J 1 base; nucleotides not matched to a gene: 3. CDR1 KGHSH and CDR2 LQKENI come from the germline V gene. CDR3 size: 16 residues. CDR3 amino acids: CASSPLRDRNTGELFF. CDR3 DNA: TGTGCCAGCTCACCACTCCGGGACAGGAACACCGGGGAGCTGTTTTTT.

The chain links TRBV6-1 to TRBJ2-1, with TRBD1 identical over 8 bases. Trimming at V came to 1 base and at J to 7 bases, leaving 6 bases not matched to a gene. CDR3 size: 15 residues. CDR1 MNHNS and CDR2 SASEGT come from the germline V gene. CDR3 amino acids: CASSEGDRWLNEQFF. CDR3 sequence (DNA): TGTGCCAGCAGTGAAGGGGACAGGTGGTTAAATGAGCAGTTCTTC.

The chain is built from TRBV1 and TRBJ2-7; the table's D call of TRBD2 was not tested on the DNA. TRBV1 is an annotated pseudogene. This CDR3 is built from 12 residues. The CDR3: CTSSPVSYEQYF. CDR3 bases: TGCACCAGCAGCCCCGTTTCCTACGAGCAGTACTTC.

The rearrangement links TRBV6-1 to TRBJ2-5; TRBD2 agrees at 7 bases. Losses at the gene ends were 1 base for V and 5 bases for J; bases not matched to a gene: 4. Germline CDR1 reads MNHNS; CDR2 reads SASEGT. This CDR3 spans 14 amino acids. The CDR3 sequence: CASSEGDYRETQYF. In DNA form, the CDR3 reads TGTGCCAGCAGTGAAGGGGACTACCGGGAGACCCAGTACTTC.

This sequence joins TRBV12-5 and TRBJ1-1, with TRBD1 as a possible D gene (6 bases). From germline, CDR1 is LGHNT and CDR2 FRNRAP. The ends were cut back, 1 base at V and 3 bases at J, with 21 bases in the middle. The CDR3 covers 18 residues. The CDR3 sequence is CASGLGRAGGATDTEAFF. Written as DNA, the CDR3 is TGTGCTAGTGGTTTGGGCAGGGCGGGGGGGGCTACGGACACTGAAGCTTTCTTT.

This chain uses TRBV5-4 with TRBJ2-6, with a tentative D call TRBD1 (6 bases). The germline V and J ends were trimmed by 0 bases and 0 bases, with 13 bases remaining between them. Germline lookup yields CDR1 SGHNT and CDR2 YYREEE (reference sequence). CDR3 length: 18 amino acids. The CDR3 DNA follows: TGTGCCAGCAGCTTGGGTGCAGGGGTTACCTCTGGGGCCAACGTCCTGACTTTC. It yields the protein CASSLGAGVTSGANVLTF.